Each of the 21 T cell receptor beta chains below was sequenced from the same sample in a study of shared clonotypes between healthy human individuals. CD8 cells classed as naive were CD45RO-negative and positively selected for CCR7, excluding terminally differentiated effector memory CD45RA+ cells. Generated by immunoSEQ multiplex PCR, the TCRdb table keeps only in-frame clones and is missing some. The repertoire has under 2,000,000 clones, about 94% of them found once; the top ten carry approximately 1%. The sample consisted of naive CD8+ T cells sorted from blood. The receptors here all came from a young man in good health.

The CDR3 loop reads CASSQDPVLGEQYF. The CDR3 coding sequence is TGCGCCAGCAGCCAAGACCCCGTCCTTGGAGAGCAGTACTTC. V is TRBV4-3 and J is TRBJ2-7; no reliable D call. This CDR3 has 14 amino acids. Trimming cost V 0 bases and J 7 bases, with 13 bases left between them. Germline loops: CDR1 LGHNA, CDR2 YSLEER.

This chain joins TRBV7-9 and TRBJ2-6; 7 nucleotides line up with TRBD1. The V gene end was trimmed by 4 bases and the J gene end by 2 bases; junction bases not matched to a gene: 2. Germline loops: CDR1 SEHNR, CDR2 FQNEAQ (reference sequence). The CDR3 extends over 15 amino acids. In nucleotides, the CDR3 is TGTGCCAGCAGCTCCACAGGGGCTGGGGCCAACGTCCTGACTTTC. Residues: CASSSTGAGANVLTF.

This chain joins TRBV6-5 and TRBJ2-7; D is undetermined. This CDR3 region has 14 residues. V shed 2 bases and J shed 0 bases, with 8 bases lying between them. Germline V gene lookup returns CDR1 MNHEY and CDR2 SVGAGI. CDR3 sequence: CASSYNLVSYEQYF. The CDR3 DNA follows: TGTGCCAGCAGTTACAATCTGGTCTCCTACGAGCAGTACTTC.

The chain carries TRBV27 and TRBJ2-7; 7 bases fit TRBD1. The germline V gene has CDR1 MNHEY and CDR2 SMNVEV (reference sequence). CDR3 size: 15 residues. Trimming at V came to 2 bases and at J to 3 bases, leaving 7 bases not matched to a gene. The CDR3 nucleotides read TGTGCCAGCAGTTTACAGGGGGAAGTGGGCTACGAGCAGTACTTC. This gives the protein CASSLQGEVGYEQYF.

This chain uses TRBV7-6 with TRBJ2-7, with 8 nucleotides matching TRBD2. V shed 5 bases, J shed 3 bases, and the junction held 9 bases outside the gene matches. Per germline, CDR1 SGHVS and CDR2 FNYEAQ. The CDR3 runs 15 residues. The CDR3 sequence: CASSQGLASYYEQYF. In DNA form, the CDR3 reads TGTGCCAGCAGCCAAGGACTAGCCTCTTACTACGAGCAGTACTTC.

This chain uses TRBV15 with TRBJ1-6, with D unclear. The germline gives CDR1 LNHNV, CDR2 YYDKDF (reference sequence). With 1 base removed from V and 10 bases from J, the gap between germline ends came to 14 bases. The CDR3 length is 15 residues. The CDR3 region has the DNA TGTGCCACCAGCAGAGCGAGGAGCGAGGAGTCACCCCTCCACTTT. This encodes CATSRARSEESPLHF.

The chain uses TRBV13 and TRBJ2-5, with D tentatively TRBD1 (6 bases). The length of the CDR3 is 15 residues. Germline V gene data show CDR1 as PRHDT and CDR2 as FYEKMQ (reference sequence). The V end was cut by 4 bases, the J end by 2 bases, with 14 bases between. This CDR3 reads CASSSWTEPQETQYF. The CDR3 nucleotides read TGTGCCAGCAGCTCTTGGACAGAGCCACAAGAGACCCAGTACTTC.

The rearrangement links TRBV11-3 to TRBJ2-2; D ambiguous. The CDR3 sequence is 13 residues long. V gave up 7 bases and J gave up 3 bases, with 9 bases separating them. The germline gives CDR1 SGHNT, CDR2 YENEEA. In DNA form, the CDR3 reads TGTGCCAGCATGGCCGGATACACCGGGGAGCTGTTTTTT. Translating it yields CASMAGYTGELFF. The full variable domain, with the rest looked up from reference TRBV11-3 and TRBJ2-2, is EAGVVQSPRYKIIEKKQPVAFWCNPISGHNTLYWYLQNLGQGPELLIRYENEEAVDDSQLPKDRFSAERLKGVDSTLKIQPAELGDSAVYLCASMAGYTGELFFGEGSRLTVL.

This clone was counted a single time. The chain recombines TRBV4-1 with TRBJ2-7; D is undetermined. Per germline, CDR1 MGHRA and CDR2 YSYEKL. Trimming pared 3 bases from V and 5 bases from J, leaving 8 bases between. The CDR3 runs 12 residues. The CDR3 protein is CASSQRPDEQYF. CDR3 in DNA: TGCGCCAGCAGCCAGAGGCCGGACGAGCAGTACTTC.

The CDR3 DNA is TGTGCCAGCAGCCATGCACGGGACGGACTAAACTATGGCTACACCTTC. It encodes CASSHARDGLNYGYTF. The chain carries TRBV7-9 and TRBJ1-2; D may be TRBD1 (5 bases). The CDR3 spans 16 residues. The V gene lost 5 bases and the J gene lost 2 bases, with 18 bases spanning the gap. Germline CDR1 reads SEHNR; CDR2 reads FQNEAQ (reference sequence).

The V call is TRBV27, the J call TRBJ2-6; TRBD2 might be the D (7 bases). Deletions cut 8 bases from V and 13 bases from J, with 18 bases between. The germline V gene has CDR1 MNHEY and CDR2 SMNVEV (reference sequence). CDR3 length: 13 residues. The CDR3 nucleotides read TGTGCCAGCGGGGATGGGGGGGCCAGAGTCCTGACTTTC. Its protein is CASGDGGARVLTF.

The chain links TRBV7-8 to TRBJ1-1; D remains ambiguous. Germline V gene lookup returns CDR1 SGHVS and CDR2 FQNEAQ. V lost 4 bases and J lost 3, with 12 bases in between. The CDR3 runs 14 residues. The CDR3 DNA is TGTGCCAGCAGCTACTTGGGTTCCGACACTGAAGCTTTCTTT. Its protein product is CASSYLGSDTEAFF. Using reference TRBV7-8 and TRBJ1-1 for the parts outside the CDR3, the full variable domain is GAGVSQSPRYKVAKRGQDVALRCDPISGHVSLFWYQQALGQGPEFLTYFQNEAQLDKSGLPSDRFFAERPEGSVSTLKIQRTQQEDSAVYLCASSYLGSDTEAFFGQGTRLTVV.

V usage is TRBV11-3 and J usage is TRBJ2-5; D might be TRBD2 (6 bases). With 4 bases removed from V and 5 bases from J, the gap between germline ends came to 11 bases. The CDR3 runs 13 residues. CDR1 is SGHNT and CDR2 is YENEEA in the germline V gene. CDR3 coding DNA: TGTGCCAGCAGCTGGGGGACTGAGGAGACCCAGTACTTC. Translating gives CASSWGTEETQYF.

V and J are TRBV27 and TRBJ2-7; D is possibly TRBD2 (6 bases). Between the trimmed V and J ends, which lost 5 bases and 1 base, there was a span of 15 bases. This CDR3 spans 15 amino acids. Germline lookup yields CDR1 MNHEY and CDR2 SMNVEV (reference sequence). CDR3 region: CASSRMGLLSYEQYF. For the CDR3, the DNA is TGTGCCAGCAGTAGGATGGGACTCCTATCCTACGAGCAGTACTTC.

With respect to this clone: The sample has other DNA sequences that encode this CDR3 too. The chain uses TRBV9 and TRBJ2-3; possibly TRBD1 for D (6 bases). This CDR3 is built from 15 residues. Germline CDR1 is SGDLS and CDR2 is YYNGEE. Trimming shortened V by 0 bases and J by 2 bases, and 10 bases separated the two germline ends. CDR3 nucleotide sequence: TGTGCCAGCAGCGTAGGAGGGACACTCACAGATACGCAGTATTTT. Translated, it gives CASSVGGTLTDTQYF. The variable domain in full, completed from reference TRBV9 and TRBJ2-3, reads DSGVTQTPKHLITATGQRVTLRCSPRSGDLSVYWYQQSLDQGLQFLIQYYNGEERAKGNILERFSAQQFPDLHSELNLSSLELGDSALYFCASSVGGTLTDTQYFGPGTRLTVL.

The chain combines TRBV13 with TRBJ2-7; 9 bases are a match to TRBD1. V dropped 5 bases and J dropped 4; count of bases not matched to a gene: 9. Germline assignment: CDR1 PRHDT and CDR2 FYEKMQ (reference sequence). This CDR3 contains 15 residues. The CDR3 sequence: CASSLTGQGRYEQYF. CDR3 bases: TGTGCCAGCAGCCTGACGGGACAGGGACGATACGAGCAGTACTTC.

This clone was detected once. V gene TRBV6-6 combines with J gene TRBJ2-3; 9 bases are a match to TRBD2. Germline-derived CDR1 and CDR2 are MNHNY and SVGAGI (reference sequence). The CDR3 sequence is 15 residues long. V dropped 2 bases and J dropped 5; count of bases not matched to a gene: 5. The CDR3 reads CASSYVAGAKDTQYF. The CDR3 nucleotides read TGTGCCAGCAGTTACGTAGCGGGAGCTAAAGATACGCAGTATTTT.

The chain couples TRBV6-1 to TRBJ1-1; D is ambiguous. Trimming took 6 bases from V and 3 from J, leaving 5 bases between them. This CDR3 has 11 residues. Germline CDR1 is MNHNS and CDR2 is SASEGT. The CDR3 reads CASSDYTEAFF. The CDR3 DNA sequence: TGTGCCAGCAGCGACTACACTGAAGCTTTCTTT.

The CDR3 reads CASSSRDGYYGYTF. In DNA, the CDR3 is TGTGCCAGCAGCTCCCGGGACGGCTACTATGGCTACACCTTC. The chain recombines TRBV7-8 with TRBJ1-2; a possible D gene is TRBD1 (5 bases). The CDR3 extends over 14 amino acids. Trimming left V 4 bases short and J 3 bases short, with 12 bases between. The germline V gene encodes CDR1 SGHVS and CDR2 FQNEAQ.

The chain combines TRBV6-4 with TRBJ2-2, with D uncertain. V lost 2 bases and J lost 1, with 8 bases in between. Germline lookup yields CDR1 MRHNA and CDR2 SNTAGT. The CDR3 has 15 amino acids. The CDR3 is CASSDGTLNTGELFF. The DNA for the CDR3 is TGTGCCAGCAGTGACGGCACCTTGAACACCGGGGAGCTGTTTTTT.

The chain carries TRBV9 and TRBJ2-1; TRBD1 might be the D (7 bases). Trimming removed 3 bases from V and 3 bases from J, with 13 bases in between. The CDR3 runs 15 residues. The germline V gene encodes CDR1 SGDLS and CDR2 YYNGEE. CDR3 nucleotide sequence: TGTGCCAGCAGCGGGGGGGACAGAAACTACAATGAGCAGTTCTTC. This encodes CASSGGDRNYNEQFF.